This TCR beta chain was identified in a study of T cell repertoires in cytomegalovirus infection. Across the whole study: HLA-C-restricted CMV epitopes, recently identified, and well-studied HLA-B-restricted ones were used by the study. Both CMV infection and a matching HLA type were indicated by public TCR beta signatures. General study results and limits: Carriers of CMV and the relevant HLA type were discriminated by public TCR beta frequency. In two of eight donors, the top clonotype was HLA-C-restricted CMV-specific.

TCRdb fed the reads into MiXCR, producing one record per CDR3 protein. The sample includes a few hundred thousand distinct CDR3 sequences, around 40% of them seen just once. In regard to this clonotype: Its target is unknown.

V was clipped by 0 bases and J by 1 base, with 11 bases between them. This CDR3 region has 16 residues. Germline V gene sequence: CDR1 SGHDT, CDR2 YYEEEE. The sequenced sample was cultured PBMCs, obtained from culture after CMV antigen stimulation. This chain connects TRBV5-6 to TRBJ1-5, with a weak D call TRBD1 (5 bases). The clonotype was recovered from a human donor in good health (CMV status not recorded). Some clones in this sample may be carry-over from other donors' samples. This CDR3 is CASSLAVDKSNQPQHF. CDR3 bases: TGTGCCAGCAGCTTGGCGGTGGACAAAAGCAATCAGCCCCAGCATTTT.